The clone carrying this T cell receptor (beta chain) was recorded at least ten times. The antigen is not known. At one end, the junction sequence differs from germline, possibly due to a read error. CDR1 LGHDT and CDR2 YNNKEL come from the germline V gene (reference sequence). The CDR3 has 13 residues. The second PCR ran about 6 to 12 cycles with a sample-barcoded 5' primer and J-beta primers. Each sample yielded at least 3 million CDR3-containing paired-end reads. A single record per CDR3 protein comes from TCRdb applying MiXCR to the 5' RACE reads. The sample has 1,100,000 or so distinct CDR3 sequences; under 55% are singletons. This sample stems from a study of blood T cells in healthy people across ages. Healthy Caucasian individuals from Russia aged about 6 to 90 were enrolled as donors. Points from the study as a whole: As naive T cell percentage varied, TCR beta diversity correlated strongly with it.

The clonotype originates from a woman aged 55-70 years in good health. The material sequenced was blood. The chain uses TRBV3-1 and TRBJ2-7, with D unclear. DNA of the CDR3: TGCGCCAGCAGCCAAGGGTCCAGCTACGAGCAGTACTTC. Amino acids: CASSQGSSYEQYF.